This T cell receptor (beta chain) was obtained from a study of T-cell reconstitution after alpha-beta-depleted transplantation in children. The CDR3 contains 11 residues. Trimming removed 7 bases from V and 9 bases from J, with 11 bases in between. The germline V gene has CDR1 SGHDT and CDR2 YYEEEE. This sample's TCRbeta library carried unique molecular identifier barcodes. TCRdb independently ran MiXCR on the PCR reads; one entry per CDR3 protein. The repertoire holds about 300,000 distinct CDR3 sequences, with 9.5% to 13% as singletons. This clonotype is a singleton in its sample. The gene calls are TRBV5-6 and TRBJ2-1; D gene ambiguous. The sequencing here drew on PBMCs, taken before TCRalphabeta/CD19-depleted stem cell transplant. This receptor was obtained from a boy under two years old with acute myeloid leukemia, due to receive a stem cell transplant. CDR3 sequence: CASSYCSEQFF. The CDR3 DNA reads as TGTGCCAGCTCCTACTGTAGTGAGCAGTTCTTC.